This TCR beta chain was recorded in a study of T cell changes during pregnancy in multiple sclerosis (dated by TCRdb to about 2019). For context, the study as a whole: The study examined how the T cell repertoire changed over the course of pregnancy in women with multiple sclerosis.

In the case of this clone: Its recognized antigen is unknown. Base qualities are not recorded, but no much larger clone differs from it by a single base.

The CDR3 measures 13 amino acids from cysteine to phenylalanine. Just CDR3 DNA is preserved here, 39 bases in frame from base 1. V is shortened by 5 bases, J by 1 base, and the region joining them spans 8 bases. CDR1 KGHSH and CDR2 LQKENI were looked up in the germline V gene. Library preparation employed the immunoSEQ multiplex PCR assay. In its TCRdb copy, this immuneACCESS table keeps in-frame sequences only and misses some clones. Where compared with another copy, unresolved V genes explain less than half of these, and the others have no known cause. In all, the sample holds tens of thousands of clones, and about 93% of those were seen once. The ten largest clones capture 0.6% to 0.75% of the sample.

Sequenced material: CD4+ T cells from peripheral blood mononuclear cells, taken in the third trimester of pregnancy. The receptor comes from a female donor with multiple sclerosis, enrolled in a pregnancy study. The chain couples TRBV18 to TRBJ1-1; the D region possibly corresponds to TRBD1 (5 bases align). The sequenced DNA: TGTGCCAGCTCAGCCGACAGGAACACTGAAGCTTTCTTT. Protein translation: CASSADRNTEAFF.